The table lists the clone carrying this TCR beta chain with many counts. The antigen is undetermined. Beta-chain TCR CDR3 regions were amplified from RNA transcripts. First-round RT-PCR used HTBI primers; second-round multiplex PCR followed. In TCRdb, the multiplex PCR reads were re-called with MiXCR into one record per CDR3 protein. The data hold approximately 1.2 million distinct CDR3 sequences, with about 40% observed a single time. The data were taken from a study of Graves' ophthalmopathy and Graves' hyperthyroidism. Study results and limitations: Sensitivity reached less than 71% and specificity under 85% when the model predicted ophthalmopathy progression. Sensitivity reached 87.88% and specificity approximately 81% for a 13-signature model separating ophthalmopathy from stable hyperthyroidism.

The specimen was peripheral blood or thyroid tissue (not recorded which). The source is an adult man with Graves' hyperthyroidism.

CDR3 bases: TGCGCCAGCAGCTTGTCCCAGACGGACGTCTACACCTTC. Residues: CASSLSQTDVYTF. The chain uses TRBV5-1 and TRBJ1-2, with D hard to call. CDR3 length: 13 residues. Trimming stripped 1 base from V and 10 bases from J, with 14 bases between. Germline CDR1 and CDR2: SGHRS and YFSETQ.